The T cell receptor (beta chain) under discussion was sequenced for a study of control samples from healthy donors and cancer patients. Sequenced by immunoSEQ multiplex PCR; TCRdb stores in-frame clones only, minus some. Of roughly 150,000 clones listed, about 93% are singletons. This CDR3 contains 16 residues. This clone occurred once. The V call is TRBV21-1, the J call TRBJ2-7; the D call of TRBD1 is as the table states it, not checked on the DNA. TRBV21-1 represents a pseudogene. Specimen: blood. The clonotype comes from a woman aged 25-40 years in good health. The CDR3 loop is CASSRGRTGGSYEQYF. For the CDR3, the DNA is TGTGCCAGCAGCAGAGGACGGACAGGGGGCTCCTACGAGCAGTACTTC.